Listed here is a single T cell receptor (beta chain). This clone showed up just a few times. Which antigen it targets is not known. It has no much larger one-base neighbor in the sample; base qualities were not kept. The library was produced with the immunoSEQ multiplex PCR assay. TCRdb carries this immuneACCESS record with in-frame sequences only. Its versions omit some clonotypes, under half of them owing to an unresolved V gene in the studies checked, with the rest unexplained. The sample yields 65,000 to 100,000 clones; more than 75% were counted once. Clones ranked in the top ten supply around a fifth of the sample. Including cysteine and phenylalanine, the CDR3 has 14 amino acids. CDR3 DNA is the only sequence kept; it has 42 bases, read in frame from the first base. The junction shows trimming of 3 bases on V and 3 bases on J, plus 14 bases between the germline ends. The germline V gene yields SQVTM for CDR1 and ANQGSEA for CDR2.

The data originate from a study of control samples from healthy donors and cancer patients (dated by TCRdb to about 2020). The source is a man in his fifties in good health. Input material: blood. The chain is made from TRBV29-1 and TRBJ1-2; the D gene cannot be resolved reliably. CDR3 reads: CSVENPRNYYGYTF. Here is the DNA: TGCAGCGTTGAGAATCCACGGAATTACTATGGCTACACCTTC.